Here is one T cell receptor beta chain with its context. This entry comes from a study of blood T cell repertoires in COVID-19. Study as a whole: Donors in the United States, Italy and Spain gave samples during acute or convalescent COVID-19.

Using immunoSEQ multiplex PCR, the repertoire was profiled, and TCRdb retains in-frame clones only, with some absent. The sample lists approximately 130,000 clones, about four fifths occurring once. Trimming took 5 bases from V and 1 from J, leaving 9 bases between them. Looked up from germline, CDR1 is MDHEN and CDR2 is SYDVKM. This CDR3 has 14 residues. Symptom resolution, clearance, or two negative PCRs marked the recovered donors of Cohort 3. The clonotype originates from a man between 25 and 39 years old who had recovered from COVID-19. This chain links TRBV28 with TRBJ1-3; D is unclear. Sequencing was done on a sample of PBMCs or T cells enriched from blood (not recorded which). In DNA, the CDR3 is TGTGCCAGCAGTCGCCATAGTTCTGGAAACACCATATATTTT. It specifies CASSRHSSGNTIYF.